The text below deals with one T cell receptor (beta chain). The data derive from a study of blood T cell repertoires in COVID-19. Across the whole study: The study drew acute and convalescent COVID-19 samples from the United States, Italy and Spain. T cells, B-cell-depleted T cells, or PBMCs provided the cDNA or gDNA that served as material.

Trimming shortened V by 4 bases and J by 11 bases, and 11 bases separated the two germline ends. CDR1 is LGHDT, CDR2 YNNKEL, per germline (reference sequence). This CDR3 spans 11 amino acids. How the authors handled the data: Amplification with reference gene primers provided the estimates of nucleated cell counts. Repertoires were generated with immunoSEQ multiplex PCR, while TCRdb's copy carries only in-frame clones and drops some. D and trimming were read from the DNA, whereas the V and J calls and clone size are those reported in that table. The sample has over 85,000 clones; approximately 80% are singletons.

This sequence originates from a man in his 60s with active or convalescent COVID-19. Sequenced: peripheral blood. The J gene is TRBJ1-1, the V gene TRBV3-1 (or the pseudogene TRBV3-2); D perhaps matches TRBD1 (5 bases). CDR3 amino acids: CASSPGDQAFF. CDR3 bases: TGTGCCAGCAGCCCGGGGGATCAGGCTTTCTTT.